This T cell receptor (beta chain) was found in a study of CD8 T cells in ankylosing spondylitis. TCRdb redid the calling of the 5' RACE reads with MiXCR, one entry per CDR3 protein. The sample contains around 250,000 distinct CDR3 sequences, around 11% of which appear only once. The CDR3 runs 13 residues. Trimming took 2 bases from V and 5 from J; bases not matched to a gene: 0. Germline V CDR1 and CDR2: SGHRS, YFSETQ. Ten or more counts support this clonotype. Sequencing used blood, either unsorted or a sorted T cell fraction (not recorded which). This sequence was found in a male donor with ankylosing spondylitis or in good health (not recorded which). The rearrangement joins TRBV5-1 to TRBJ2-7; 11 bases are shared with TRBD2. The CDR3 protein is CASSLLAGDEQYF. CDR3 coding DNA: TGCGCCAGCAGCTTACTAGCGGGAGACGAGCAGTACTTC.